A single TCR beta chain is shown here with its context. The investigators amplified TCR beta CDR3 regions from RNA transcripts. First-round RT-PCR of the TCR CDR3 relied on the HTBI primer set. TCRdb redid the calling of the multiplex PCR reads with MiXCR, one entry per CDR3 protein. The sample shows 300,000 to 350,000 distinct CDR3 sequences, about 15% of them seen only once. The data stem from a study of T cells in Graves' hyperthyroidism and ophthalmopathy. Germline V lookup: CDR1 SGDLS, CDR2 YYNGEE. Trimming removed 3 bases at V and 9 bases at J, with 16 bases between. This CDR3 comprises 14 residues. Lactation, pregnancy, other autoimmune disease or uncontrolled infection led to exclusion of patients. On the basis of clinical symptoms, serum thyroxine and TRAb, thyroid ultrasound and orbital computed tomography, diagnoses were made. Fresh peripheral blood, approximately 9.6 ml, yielded the PBMCs.

V gene TRBV9 combines with J gene TRBJ1-5, with a tentative D call TRBD1 (6 bases). This TCR was sampled from a woman in her 30s with Graves' hyperthyroidism. Material for sequencing was blood. In DNA form, the CDR3 reads TGTGCCAGCAGCGATTCACAGGGAGTGGGGCCCCAGCATTTT. It specifies CASSDSQGVGPQHF.